This note documents a single T cell receptor (beta chain) sequence. Its antigen specificity is not known. No base-level quality is on record; no much larger clone is a single base apart. Between the V and J ends, shortened by 4 bases and 3 bases respectively, the junction contains 9 bases. From its cysteine to its phenylalanine, the CDR3 spans 13 amino acids. Just CDR3 DNA is preserved here, 39 bases in frame from base 1. In the paper's terms, the time point label means: baseline before first vaccination. Vaccinee samples were obtained from the UK trials COV001 and COV002, which included a single-blind randomized controlled phase 2/3 trial of AZD1222 (ChAdOx1 nCoV-19) in healthy adults. For TCRbeta chain sequencing, PBMC samples were collected from trial participants at day 0 and at day 28 after the second dose. The data originate from a study of T cell responses to AZD1222 COVID-19 vaccine (dated by TCRdb to the early 2020s). For the study in its entirety: Because spike-specific TCR depth and breadth did not differ between the two schedules, AZD1222 recipients who got a second dose at roughly 4 weeks were pooled with those who got a second dose at roughly 12 weeks. A total of 233 trial participants underwent TCR sequencing, of whom 207 received two doses of AZD1222 and about 25 received two doses of the MenACWY control vaccine. Trial participants were enrolled by age into subgroups of 18-55, 56-69 and 70-plus years, and around 150, 29 and 61 TCR-sequenced participants, respectively, were included in these subgroups. Here is what the overall study found, with its caveats: Nearly half of unique spike-specific TCRs reportedly recognized epitopes outside regions mutated in the B.1.351 and B.1.1.7 variants. Because no samples from the day 14 peak response were available, repertoires could be characterized only after the peak T cell response. Spike-specific TCR breadth and depth rose significantly after two AZD1222 doses compared with day 0 and with MenACWY recipients. Conclusions about previously exposed vaccinees are limited because only a handful of AZD1222 recipients were SARS-CoV-2 seropositive at baseline. Most participants were white British and females outnumbered males, and the authors suggested that clonal diversity may have been underestimated. The vaccine-associated CD4 TCRs covered the entire spike protein, and the dominant responses fell in regions 160-218 and 743-854. In the small 56-69-year group, the increase in depth fell short of significance, most likely because of low power.

The CDR3 regions of human TCRbeta chains were analyzed by immunosequencing. The paper's data handling went like this. TCRs in the repertoires were compared against a reference library of SARS-CoV-2-specific TCRs that had been generated with the MIRA antigen-specificity platform. Breadth was defined as the fraction of unique TCRs that were SARS-CoV-2-associated, and depth was defined as the fraction of total T cells that were SARS-CoV-2-associated. Using the MIRA data, each spike-specific TCR was mapped to the spike region that the TCR reacts to and placed in a CD4 or CD8 class. Log10-transformed breadth and depth values were compared by one-way ANOVA with Sidak's multiple comparisons tests. TCRdb's version of the immuneACCESS table is confined to in-frame rearrangements and falls short of the full clone set. An unresolved V gene accounts for under half of the shortfall where checked; the remainder is of unknown origin. V and J calls and clone size are as listed in that table; D and trimming were resolved from the DNA. For this sample the table gives around 100,000 clones, of which about 87% were detected only once. The ten top clones hold about a sixth of the sample.

Recombination linked TRBV12-3 or TRBV12-4 to TRBJ1-1; a confident D gene designation cannot be given. This TCR was recovered from an adult in good health. The sequencing here drew on peripheral blood, taken on day 0 of AZD1222 vaccination. The DNA reads TGTGCCAGCAGTTCCTCTCCTGACACTGAAGCTTTCTTT. This yields the protein CASSSSPDTEAFF.